These T cell receptor beta chains were read from a single sample in a study of blood T cells in healthy people across ages. TCRdb processed the 5' RACE reads anew with MiXCR; each CDR3 protein has one entry. The sample consists of about 670,000 distinct CDR3 sequences, around 38% of them appearing once. The sample was blood. The source of these receptors is a man older than 75 in good health. The CDR3 runs from the conserved cysteine through the conserved F or W. A D gene is named only where the DNA matches it firmly. For some rows the clone size is stated as once, few or many, or as a class when expanded; others skip it.

CDR3 protein: CSASGAQHIGQFF
CDR3 DNA: TGCAGTGCTAGTGGGGCGCAGCACATAGGGCAGTTCTTC
V gene: TRBV20-1
J gene: TRBJ2-1
D gene: NA
clone size: few

CDR3 protein: CAGGKKVGEQYF
CDR3 DNA: TGTGCCGGGGGGAAGAAGGTGGGCGAGCAGTACTTC
V gene: TRBV30
J gene: TRBJ2-7
D gene: NA
clone size: once

CDR3 protein: CASSTRGPTEAFF
CDR3 DNA: TGTGCCAGCAGCACAAGGGGGCCCACTGAAGCTTTCTTT
V gene: TRBV7-9
J gene: TRBJ1-1
D gene: TRBD1
clone size: NA

CDR3 protein: CASTPGTRSEQYF
CDR3 DNA: TGTGCCAGCACCCCGGGGACACGCTCCGAGCAGTACTTC
V gene: TRBV12-3/TRBV12-4
J gene: TRBJ2-7
D gene: NA
clone size: NA

CDR3 protein: CASSGDRTRTDTQYF
CDR3 DNA: TGTGCCAGCAGCGGGGACAGAACTCGCACAGATACGCAGTATTTT
V gene: TRBV7-2
J gene: TRBJ2-3
D gene: TRBD1
clone size: NA

CDR3 protein: CASSQEGRKQETQYF
CDR3 DNA: TGTGCCAGTAGCCAAGAGGGGCGGAAGCAAGAGACCCAGTACTTC
V gene: TRBV3-1
J gene: TRBJ2-5
D gene: NA
clone size: NA

CDR3 protein: CASSPMGTGGAYKETQYF
CDR3 DNA: TGTGCCAGCAGTCCAATGGGAACCGGGGGGGCGTATAAAGAGACCCAGTACTTC
V gene: TRBV7-2
J gene: TRBJ2-5
D gene: TRBD2
clone size: NA

CDR3 protein: CASSLVDRGREQYF
CDR3 DNA: TGTGCCAGCAGCTTAGTGGATCGGGGGCGGGAGCAGTACTTC
V gene: TRBV7-6
J gene: TRBJ2-5
D gene: NA
clone size: NA

CDR3 protein: CASSPKAGVVNEQFF
CDR3 DNA: TGTGCCAGCAGCCCAAAAGCGGGAGTGGTAAATGAGCAGTTCTTC
V gene: TRBV14
J gene: TRBJ2-1
D gene: TRBD2
clone size: few

CDR3 protein: CSATDRGSSYEQYF
CDR3 DNA: TGCAGTGCTACGGACCGGGGGAGCTCCTACGAGCAGTACTTC
V gene: TRBV20-1
J gene: TRBJ2-7
D gene: NA
clone size: NA

CDR3 protein: CASSRLGGSNYGYTF
CDR3 DNA: TGCGCCAGCAGCCGACTGGGAGGTTCTAACTATGGCTACACCTTC
V gene: TRBV4-3
J gene: TRBJ1-2
D gene: NA
clone size: NA

CDR3 protein: CASSSTVTYEQYF
CDR3 DNA: TGTGCCAGCAGCTCGACGGTTACCTACGAGCAGTACTTC
V gene: TRBV11-2
J gene: TRBJ2-7
D gene: NA
clone size: NA

CDR3 protein: CASSRGSGDTDTQYF
CDR3 DNA: TGTGCCAGCAGCCGCGGGAGCGGAGACACAGATACGCAGTATTTT
V gene: TRBV3-1
J gene: TRBJ2-3
D gene: TRBD2
clone size: NA